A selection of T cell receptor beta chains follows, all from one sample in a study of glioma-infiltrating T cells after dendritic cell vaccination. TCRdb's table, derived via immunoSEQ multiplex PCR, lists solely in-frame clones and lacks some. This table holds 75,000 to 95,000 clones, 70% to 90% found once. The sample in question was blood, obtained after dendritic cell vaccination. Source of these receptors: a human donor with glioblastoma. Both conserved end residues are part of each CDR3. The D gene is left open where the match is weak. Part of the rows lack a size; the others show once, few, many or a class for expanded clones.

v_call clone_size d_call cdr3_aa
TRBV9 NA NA CASSVRGTVAGSSYNEQFF
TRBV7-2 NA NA CASSLGRGGYEQYF
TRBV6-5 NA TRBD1 CASSYSGQGAWETQYF
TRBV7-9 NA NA CASSLRQAQETQYF
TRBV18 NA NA CASSPEDRRSSYEQYF
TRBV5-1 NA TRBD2 CASSLYRGEAETQYF
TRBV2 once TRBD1 CASRAEGGRNEQFF
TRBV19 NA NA CASSQQGAKNIQYF
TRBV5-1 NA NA CASSLGQAVATNEKLFF
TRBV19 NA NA CASSSGRGYTEAFF
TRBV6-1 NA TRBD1 CASHPGRGQGNTIYF
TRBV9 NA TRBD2 CASSVVAPTAGAPNEQFF
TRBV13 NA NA CASSLPQGRGRAEAFF
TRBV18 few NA CASSRGSGDTEAFF
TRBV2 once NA CASSVTQAEAFF
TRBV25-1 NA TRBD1 CASSEGQGALGEKLFF